These 29 T cell receptor beta chains were sequenced from one sample in a study of stem cell transplantation in POMP-related autoinflammatory disease. Only in-frame clones appear in the TCRdb table, and some are missing; sequencing was by immunoSEQ multiplex PCR. The sample lists tens of thousands of clones, more than 75% occurring once. The material was CD4+ T cells from PBMCs, obtained after stem cell transplantation. The receptors were sampled from a human patient with POMP-related autoinflammation and immune dysregulation (PRAID). Some T cells could come from the graft donor.

The chain couples TRBV14 to TRBJ2-3; tentative D call: TRBD2 (6 bases). CDR1 is SGHDN and CDR2 is FVKESK in the germline V gene. Trimming took 4 bases from V and 15 from J, leaving 23 bases between them. The length of the CDR3 is 14 residues. The chain's CDR3 is CASSPFQTGVVYYF. CDR3 coding DNA: TGTGCCAGCAGCCCCTTCCAGACGGGAGTCGTTTATTATTTT.

The chain uses TRBV7-9 and TRBJ1-2; D possibly corresponds to TRBD1 (6 bases). Germline CDR1 SEHNR, CDR2 FQNEAQ (reference sequence). Trimming stripped 5 bases from V and 2 bases from J, with 9 bases between. The CDR3 has 13 residues. CDR3 nucleotides: TGTGCCAGCAGCCCTGGACAGAACTATGGCTACACCTTC. Protein: CASSPGQNYGYTF. The full variable domain, completed using reference TRBV7-9 and TRBJ1-2, is DTGVSQNPRHKITKRGQNVTFRCDPISEHNRLYWYRQTLGQGPEFLTYFQNEAQLEKSRLLSDRFSAERPKGSFSTLEIQRTEQGDSAMYLCASSPGQNYGYTFGSGTRLTVV.

The rearrangement uses TRBV28 and TRBJ2-3; tentative D call: TRBD2 (6 bases). The germline V gene encodes CDR1 MDHEN and CDR2 SYDVKM. Trimming left V 2 bases short and J 0 bases short, with 15 bases between. The CDR3 spans 17 residues. CDR3 loop: CASSLPLASKSTDTQYF. In DNA, the CDR3 is TGTGCCAGCAGTTTACCGCTAGCGTCCAAGAGCACAGATACGCAGTATTTT.

The rearrangement uses TRBV11-3 and TRBJ1-1, with D possibly being TRBD1 (6 bases). V dropped 0 bases and J dropped 4 bases, with 6 bases sitting between them. The germline gives CDR1 SGHNT, CDR2 YENEEA. CDR3 length: 13 amino acids. CDR3 loop: CASSLETGTEAFF. Written as DNA, the CDR3 is TGTGCCAGCAGCTTAGAGACAGGCACTGAAGCTTTCTTT.

The chain employs TRBV7-3 and TRBJ2-1, with 9 bases lining up with TRBD2. There are 14 residues in the CDR3. With V trimmed by 2 bases and J by 5 bases, 1 base remained unmatched. Germline V gene data show CDR1 as SGHTA and CDR2 as FQGTGA. The chain's CDR3 is CASSLSSGNNEQFF. CDR3 bases: TGTGCCAGCAGCTTATCTAGCGGGAACAATGAGCAGTTCTTC.

V usage is TRBV3-1 (or the pseudogene TRBV3-2) and J usage is TRBJ2-2; D is undetermined. This CDR3 has 12 residues. Trimming took 2 bases from V and 6 from J, leaving 4 bases between them. In germline, CDR1 is LGHDT, CDR2 YNNKEL (reference sequence). CDR3 residues: CASSQNPGELFF. DNA for the CDR3: TGTGCCAGCAGCCAAAACCCCGGGGAGCTGTTTTTT.

The V and J genes are TRBV5-1 and TRBJ1-2, with D perhaps matching TRBD1 (6 bases). Trimming pared 2 bases from V and 8 bases from J, leaving 13 bases between. CDR3 length: 13 amino acids. CDR1 is SGHRS and CDR2 is YFSETQ in the germline V gene. The CDR3, as DNA: TGCGCCAGCAGCTTTCCAGGGGCTCCCGGCTACACCTTC. Residues: CASSFPGAPGYTF.

This chain uses TRBV6-5 with TRBJ1-5; D perhaps matches TRBD1 (6 bases). CDR1 and CDR2 from the germline V gene are MNHEY and SVGAGI. The CDR3 has 13 residues. Trimming stripped 6 bases from V and 1 base from J, with 7 bases between. CDR3 coding DNA: TGTGCCAGCAGAACAGGGAGCAATCAGCCCCAGCATTTT. Translation: CASRTGSNQPQHF.

The chain links TRBV6-5 to TRBJ2-1, with 8 bases that match TRBD1. V lost 8 bases to trimming and J lost 7 bases; unmatched junction nucleotides: 4. This CDR3 comprises 12 residues. Germline V gene data show CDR1 as MNHEY and CDR2 as SVGAGI. The chain's CDR3 is CASRQGWNEQFF. CDR3 DNA: TGTGCCAGCCGACAGGGGTGGAATGAGCAGTTCTTC.

V gene TRBV28 combines with J gene TRBJ2-7; D is uncertain. CDR1 and CDR2 from the germline V gene are MDHEN and SYDVKM. The CDR3 covers 13 residues. V was clipped by 6 bases and J by 0 bases, with 9 bases between them. CDR3 coding DNA: TGTGCCAGCAGACTACAGAGCTCCTACGAGCAGTACGTC. This sequence encodes CASRLQSSYEQYV.

This sequence joins TRBV11-1 and TRBJ2-5; 9 bases fit TRBD2. The J segment lost 6 bases and the V segment lost 8 bases, leaving 4 bases of the junction unmatched. The CDR3 consists of 12 residues. CDR1 is SGHAT, CDR2 FQDESV, per germline (reference sequence). CDR3 bases: TGTGCCAGCGCAGCGGGAGGACAGACCCAGTACTTC. Protein product: CASAAGGQTQYF.

The chain recombines TRBV5-1 with TRBJ2-3; weak D call: TRBD1 (5 bases). There are 15 residues in the CDR3. Germline CDR1 SGHRS, CDR2 YFSETQ. V dropped 1 base and J dropped 4 bases, with 13 bases sitting between them. The CDR3 loop is CASSLLGVQSDTQYF. CDR3 DNA sequence: TGCGCCAGCAGCTTGTTAGGGGTTCAATCAGATACGCAGTATTTT.

The rearrangement joins TRBV9 to TRBJ2-3; perhaps TRBD1 as D (5 bases). The CDR3 runs to 13 residues. Trimming took off 1 base at V and 3 bases at J, with 6 bases between the two ends. The germline V gene has CDR1 SGDLS and CDR2 YYNGEE. The CDR3 sequence: CASSVRTTDTQYF. DNA for the CDR3: TGTGCCAGCAGCGTACGGACAACAGATACGCAGTATTTT.

This chain joins TRBV28 and TRBJ1-4, with D possibly being TRBD1 (5 bases). Trimming stripped 4 bases from V and 14 bases from J, with 17 bases between. The CDR3 has 13 amino acids. Germline CDR1 reads MDHEN; CDR2 reads SYDVKM. The CDR3 here is CASSSHPHEGLFF. CDR3 nucleotides: TGTGCCAGCAGTTCGCACCCACATGAGGGGCTGTTTTTT.

The chain is built from TRBV10-1 and TRBJ2-1; possibly TRBD2 for D (6 bases). Germline-derived CDR1 and CDR2 are WNHNN and SYGVQD (reference sequence). The CDR3 loop spans 16 amino acids. The V end was cut by 2 bases, the J end by 1 base, with 12 bases between. This CDR3 is CASSEIASASYNEQFF. The CDR3, as DNA: TGCGCCAGCAGTGAGATCGCTAGCGCTTCCTACAATGAGCAGTTCTTC.

The CDR3 reads CASSIPRGVRELFF. The CDR3 DNA sequence: TGTGCCAGTAGTATACCGAGGGGGGTTCGGGAGCTGTTTTTT. The chain links TRBV19 to TRBJ2-2, with D possibly called TRBD1 or TRBD2 (6 bases each). V was pared by 2 bases and J by 9 bases, with 13 bases between. This CDR3 is 14 amino acids long. The germline V gene has CDR1 LNHDA and CDR2 SQIVND (reference sequence).

The chain uses TRBV13 and TRBJ2-7, with no clear D. This CDR3 spans 14 amino acids. Germline V gene sequence: CDR1 PRHDT, CDR2 FYEKMQ (reference sequence). Trimming pared 0 bases from V and 7 bases from J, leaving 13 bases between. Written as DNA, the CDR3 is TGTGCCAGCAGCTTAGGGGACCTGCAAGGGGAGCAGTACTTC. Protein sequence: CASSLGDLQGEQYF.

This rearrangement joins TRBV19 to TRBJ1-5; no definite D call. Germline loops: CDR1 LNHDA, CDR2 SQIVND (reference sequence). This CDR3 spans 12 amino acids. V shed 6 bases and J shed 3 bases, with 6 bases lying between them. The CDR3 DNA is TGTGCCAGTAGCAGTTACAATCAGCCCCAGCATTTT. It codes for CASSSYNQPQHF.

The chain uses TRBV29-1 and TRBJ2-1; D is possibly TRBD1 (7 bases). There are 15 residues in the CDR3. Trimming removed 2 bases at V and 8 bases at J, with 19 bases between. CDR1 and CDR2 (germline): SQVTM, ANQGSEA. This CDR3 is CSVEPTSQGRYEQFF. CDR3 in DNA: TGCAGCGTTGAACCCACCTCACAGGGGAGGTATGAGCAGTTCTTC.

This chain uses TRBV29-1 with TRBJ1-1; TRBD1 agrees at 11 bases. The CDR3 has 13 residues. Germline V CDR1 and CDR2: SQVTM, ANQGSEA. J was trimmed by 4 bases and V by 4 bases; bases with no gene match: 2. This CDR3 is CSVGTGGPTEAFF. The DNA of the CDR3 is TGCAGCGTTGGGACAGGGGGCCCCACTGAAGCTTTCTTT.

V usage is TRBV24-1 and J usage is TRBJ2-1, with D unresolved. V lost 6 bases and J lost 10, with 15 bases in between. Germline V CDR1 and CDR2: KGHDR, SFDVKD. The CDR3 runs 13 residues. The CDR3: CATSSTRYSEQFF. CDR3 nucleotides: TGTGCCACCAGTTCGACCCGTTATTCGGAGCAGTTCTTC.

This chain connects TRBV10-3 to TRBJ2-1, with 12 bases aligning to TRBD1. The germline V gene has CDR1 ENHRY and CDR2 SYGVKD. CDR3 length: 13 amino acids. J lost 8 bases, V lost 10 bases, and 6 bases had no gene match. The CDR3 bases are TGTGCCAGCGGGACAGGGGGCTTGGATGAGCAGTTCTTC. Protein sequence: CASGTGGLDEQFF.

V gene TRBV28 combines with J gene TRBJ1-4; 7 bases fit TRBD1. The CDR3 totals 13 residues. The germline gives CDR1 MDHEN, CDR2 SYDVKM. V dropped 11 bases and J dropped 4; count of bases not matched to a gene: 7. The chain's CDR3 is CASQGEDNEKLFF. Here the CDR3 DNA reads TGTGCCTCCCAGGGGGAGGATAATGAAAAACTGTTTTTT.

This clone is a singleton in its sample. The gene calls are TRBV6-1 and TRBJ2-3; 13 bases match TRBD2. V lost 3 bases, J lost 4 bases, and 4 bases stayed unmatched. Germline V gives CDR1 MNHNS, CDR2 SASEGT. The CDR3 contains 16 residues. The CDR3 protein is CASSETSGGHSDTQYF. CDR3 DNA sequence: TGTGCCAGCAGTGAGACTAGCGGGGGGCATTCAGATACGCAGTATTTT.

The gene calls are TRBV24-1 and TRBJ2-1; a weak D match, TRBD2 (6 bases). Germline CDR1 and CDR2: KGHDR and SFDVKD. V was pared by 4 bases and J by 0 bases, with 12 bases between. The CDR3 contains 16 residues. CDR3 in DNA: TGTGCCACCAGTGACCCGACTAGTAGCTCCTACAATGAGCAGTTCTTC. Translated: CATSDPTSSSYNEQFF.

The J gene is TRBJ1-5, the V gene TRBV28, with 9 bases aligning to TRBD1. There are 17 residues in the CDR3. Germline CDR1 MDHEN, CDR2 SYDVKM. J gave up 1 base and V 5 bases, and 9 bases lay outside the gene matches. In DNA form, the CDR3 reads TGTGCCAGCAGTACCCGGACAGGGGAAAGGAGCAATCAGCCCCAGCATTTT. This gives the protein CASSTRTGERSNQPQHF.

The chain links TRBV24-1 to TRBJ1-3; 9 nucleotides agree with TRBD1. The trim removed 3 bases at V and 4 bases at J, leaving 6 bases unmatched. Germline V gene sequence: CDR1 KGHDR, CDR2 SFDVKD. There are 16 residues in the CDR3. Written as DNA, the CDR3 is TGTGCCACCAGTGATCCCCGGACAGGGGCGGGAAACACCATATATTTT. Translating it yields CATSDPRTGAGNTIYF.

The chain recombines TRBV19 with TRBJ2-1, with 10 nucleotides matching TRBD2. Germline CDR1 LNHDA, CDR2 SQIVND (reference sequence). The CDR3 spans 15 residues. The V segment lost 7 bases and the J segment 4 bases; nucleotides outside the gene matches: 7. Written as DNA, the CDR3 is TGTGCCAGTAACCAGGGACTAGCGCGTTACAATGAGCAGTTCTTC. Translated, it gives CASNQGLARYNEQFF. Filled out from reference TRBV19 and TRBJ2-1, the complete variable domain reads DGGITQSPKYLFRKEGQNVTLSCEQNLNHDAMYWYRQDPGQGLRLIYYSQIVNDFQKGDIAEGYSVSREKKESFPLTVTSAQKNPTAFYLCASNQGLARYNEQFFGPGTRLTVL.

The CDR3 spells CASSEQVNQPQHF. CDR3 nucleotide sequence: TGTGCCAGCAGTGAGCAGGTGAATCAGCCCCAGCATTTT. The chain combines TRBV6-1 with TRBJ1-5; D is unresolved. Germline V gives CDR1 MNHNS, CDR2 SASEGT. The V gene lost 3 bases and the J gene lost 4 bases, with 7 bases spanning the gap. The CDR3 has 13 residues.